What follows describes a single T cell receptor beta chain. Antigen: not known. The source of the sample is a study of a mutant IDH1 vaccine in newly diagnosed glioma. Sequencing was performed with immunoSEQ multiplex PCR; in TCRdb, only in-frame clones are kept and a portion is missing. The sample records 100,000 to 150,000 clones, about four fifths being singletons. Time point noted: week 11, during vaccination. It was 300 ug of mutant IDH1 20-mer peptide that made up each vaccine dose, given with topical imiquimod. The source material was PBMCs, sampled from a glioma patient whose treatment included an IDH1 peptide vaccine. The TCR comes from a middle-aged man with glioma.

The CDR3 region has the DNA TGTGCCAGCAGTTACTCGATGACGGCGATCGGGGAGCTGTTTTTT. Its protein is CASSYSMTAIGELFF. The chain joins TRBV6-5 to TRBJ2-2, with D unresolved. Trimming removed 0 bases from V and 7 bases from J, with 12 bases in between. The length of the CDR3 is 15 residues. The germline V gene has CDR1 MNHEY and CDR2 SVGAGI.